These 20 T cell receptor beta chains originate from one sample sequenced in a study of cytomegalovirus exposure and HLA in healthy donors. The study ran its PCR with 60 Vbeta and 13 Jbeta primers. The repertoire was sequenced with immunoSEQ multiplex PCR; TCRdb's copy has only in-frame clones and lacks some. The sample comprises 130,000 or so clones, 70% to 90% of which are singletons, and 1.5% to 2% rests with the top ten. Source material: PBMCs. The source is a man aged 35 to 55 in good health and CMV-seronegative.

There are a few counts of this clone. The rearrangement uses TRBV9 and TRBJ2-3; TRBD2 matches at 10 bases. There are 16 residues in the CDR3. Germline V CDR1 and CDR2: SGDLS, YYNGEE. Germline trimming cut 4 bases from V and 3 bases from J; bases unmatched to any gene: 8. CDR3 nucleotides: TGTGCCAGCAGCTCGAGCGGGAGGGCCCGGACAGATACGCAGTATTTT. Translating it yields CASSSSGRARTDTQYF.

The rearrangement links TRBV11-2 to TRBJ1-3; no firm D call. Germline V gene data show CDR1 as SGHAT and CDR2 as FQNNGV. With 5 bases removed from V and 4 bases from J, the gap between germline ends came to 15 bases. This CDR3 has 15 residues. The CDR3 DNA reads TGTGCCAGCAGCGAGCCGGGAGTGATCGGAAACACCATATATTTT. This encodes CASSEPGVIGNTIYF.

A few counts support this clone. V is TRBV7-6 and J is TRBJ2-5; 11 bases fit TRBD1. With the DNA end fitting TRBJ2-7 better, the J assignment may be wrong. There are 15 residues in the CDR3. Germline values: CDR1 SGHVS, CDR2 FNYEAQ. The CDR3 here is CASSPGTGGSYEQYF. CDR3 DNA sequence: TGTGCCAGCAGCCCCGGGACAGGGGGCTCCTACGAGCAGTACTTC.

The table lists this clone with a count of one. This chain joins TRBV5-1 and TRBJ1-1; D call uncertain. The germline gives CDR1 SGHRS, CDR2 YFSETQ. The CDR3 covers 13 residues. V shed 6 bases and J shed 0 bases, with 9 bases lying between them. The CDR3, as DNA: TGCGCCAGCACACAGAATATGAACACTGAAGCTTTCTTT. Its protein product is CASTQNMNTEAFF. The variable domain in full, with the rest retrieved from reference TRBV5-1 and TRBJ1-1, is KAGVTQTPRYLIKTRGQQVTLSCSPISGHRSVSWYQQTPGQGLQFLFEYFSETQRNKGNFPGRFSGRQFSNSRSEMNVSTLELGDSALYLCASTQNMNTEAFFGQGTRLTVV.

The chain employs TRBV7-6 and TRBJ2-1; 9 nucleotides agree with TRBD2. Germline loops: CDR1 SGHVS, CDR2 FNYEAQ. V shed 4 bases, J shed 4 bases, and the junction held 5 bases outside the gene matches. This CDR3 has 15 residues. CDR3 sequence (DNA): TGTGCCAGCAGCTCTGGACTAGCGAAATACAATGAGCAGTTCTTC. Translated, it gives CASSSGLAKYNEQFF.

This chain joins TRBV5-8 and TRBJ2-5, with 11 bases that match TRBD1. Germline assignment: CDR1 SGHTS and CDR2 YDEGEE. The CDR3 spans 15 residues. Germline trimming cut 4 bases from V and 5 bases from J; bases unmatched to any gene: 7. As DNA, the CDR3 is TGTGCCAGCAGCCCTGGACAGGGGGCCGGGGAGACCCAGTACTTC. The encoded protein is CASSPGQGAGETQYF.

This sequence joins TRBV30 and TRBJ2-5; the match to TRBD2 covers 7 bases. This CDR3 comprises 12 residues. The V gene end was trimmed by 3 bases and the J gene end by 11 bases; junction bases not matched to a gene: 9. The germline CDR1 and CDR2 sequences are GTSNPN and SVGIG (reference sequence). The CDR3 loop reads CAWRGREGPQYF. CDR3 DNA: TGTGCCTGGAGGGGTAGGGAGGGACCTCAGTACTTC. Full variable domain (rest looked up from reference TRBV30 and TRBJ2-5): SQTIHQWPATLVQPVGSPLSLECTVEGTSNPNLYWYRQAAGRGLQLLFYSVGIGQISSEVPQNLSASRPQDRQFILSSKKLLLSDSGFYLCAWRGREGPQYFGPGTRLLVL.

The chain couples TRBV6-6 to TRBJ1-2; the match to TRBD1 covers 10 bases. This CDR3 contains 14 residues. CDR1 and CDR2 (germline): MNHNY, SVGAGI (reference sequence). J lost 7 bases, V lost 5 bases, and 7 bases had no gene match. The CDR3 spells CASSTGTGVGGYTF. The CDR3 DNA reads as TGTGCCAGCAGTACCGGGACAGGGGTGGGTGGCTACACCTTC.

The chain combines TRBV28 with TRBJ2-1; 15 bases agree with TRBD2. Germline V gene data show CDR1 as MDHEN and CDR2 as SYDVKM. V lost 5 bases to trimming and J lost 8 bases; unmatched junction nucleotides: 16. The CDR3 covers 19 residues. This chain's CDR3 is CASSQTNPGLAGGIDEQFF. The CDR3 DNA sequence: TGTGCCAGCAGTCAGACGAACCCGGGACTAGCGGGAGGAATCGATGAGCAGTTCTTC.

This clone was seen a handful of times. The chain recombines TRBV28 with TRBJ2-1; 8 nucleotides match TRBD2. CDR1 MDHEN and CDR2 SYDVKM come from the germline V gene. The CDR3 consists of 15 residues. The J segment lost 10 bases and the V segment lost 6 bases, leaving 14 bases of the junction unmatched. CDR3 region: CASSKPGLDQREQFF. DNA of the CDR3: TGTGCCAGCAGCAAACCGGGACTAGACCAACGGGAGCAGTTCTTC.

This chain joins TRBV19 and TRBJ2-7; weak D call: TRBD2 (6 bases). The V end was cut by 5 bases, the J end by 3 bases, with 11 bases between. The CDR3 runs to 13 residues. Germline values: CDR1 LNHDA, CDR2 SQIVND (reference sequence). CDR3 DNA sequence: TGTGCCAGTAGTTGGAGGGACCACTACGAGCAGTACTTC. This translates into CASSWRDHYEQYF. Variable domain in full (rest from reference TRBV19 and TRBJ2-7): DGGITQSPKYLFRKEGQNVTLSCEQNLNHDAMYWYRQDPGQGLRLIYYSQIVNDFQKGDIAEGYSVSREKKESFPLTVTSAQKNPTAFYLCASSWRDHYEQYFGPGTRLTVT.

This chain joins TRBV15 and TRBJ2-3; a weak D match, TRBD1 (5 bases). V was trimmed by 5 bases and J by 1 base, leaving 10 bases between them. Germline assignment: CDR1 LNHNV and CDR2 YYDKDF (reference sequence). This CDR3 has 14 residues. The CDR3 here is CATSGIGGTDTQYF. The CDR3 region has the DNA TGTGCCACCAGCGGGATAGGGGGCACAGATACGCAGTATTTT.

The V call is TRBV7-3, the J call TRBJ2-3; D not certain. The CDR3 runs to 15 residues. Germline V CDR1 and CDR2: SGHTA, FQGTGA. Deletions cut 2 bases from V and 2 bases from J, with 11 bases between. The chain's CDR3 is CASSLSPQTTDTQYF. The CDR3 DNA reads as TGTGCCAGCAGCTTATCCCCACAGACCACAGATACGCAGTATTTT.

The V gene is TRBV25-1, the J gene TRBJ2-1, with TRBD2 matching 14 bases. With V trimmed by 3 bases and J by 9 bases, 7 bases remained unmatched. The CDR3 extends over 16 amino acids. The germline V gene encodes CDR1 MGHDK and CDR2 SYGVNS. DNA for the CDR3: TGTGCCAGCAGTGATGTCCGGACTAGCGGGAGGACTGAGCAGTTCTTC. This gives the protein CASSDVRTSGRTEQFF.

J is TRBJ2-1 and V is TRBV13; no firm D call. V was cut by 3 bases and J by 3 bases, with 3 bases left in between. The length of the CDR3 is 12 residues. Germline CDR1 is PRHDT and CDR2 is FYEKMQ (reference sequence). CDR3 in DNA: TGTGCCAGCAGCTTCCGCTACAATGAGCAGTTCTTC. Residues: CASSFRYNEQFF. Full variable domain (missing parts from reference TRBV13 and TRBJ2-1): AAGVIQSPRHLIKEKRETATLKCYPIPRHDTVYWYQQGPGQDPQFLISFYEKMQSDKGSIPDRFSAQQFSDYHSELNMSSLELGDSALYFCASSFRYNEQFFGPGTRLTVL.

This clone was observed once. This rearrangement joins TRBV5-4 to TRBJ2-7, with D tentatively TRBD2 (6 bases). This CDR3 comprises 15 residues. Germline V gene data show CDR1 as SGHNT and CDR2 as YYREEE (reference sequence). The ends were cut back, 4 bases at V and 0 bases at J, with 14 bases in the middle. The CDR3 nucleotides are TGTGCCAGCAGCACAGGAGGGGTCGGCTCCTACGAGCAGTACTTC. Its protein product is CASSTGGVGSYEQYF.

This clone was detected only once. The chain employs TRBV2 and TRBJ2-1; 9 bases are shared with TRBD1. Germline CDR1 is SNHLY and CDR2 is FYNNEI. V was clipped by 10 bases and J by 7 bases; unmatched bases: 5. This CDR3 comprises 12 residues. The CDR3 DNA reads TGTGCCACCGGGACAGGGTGGAATGAGCAGTTCTTC. Translating gives CATGTGWNEQFF.

The chain is built from TRBV10-3 and TRBJ2-7; 14 nucleotides align to TRBD2. Trimming removed 6 bases from V and 3 bases from J; junction bases left unmatched: 4. Germline V gene data show CDR1 as ENHRY and CDR2 as SYGVKD. The CDR3 is made up of 15 amino acids. CDR3 region: CAIRGLAGDGYEQYF. In DNA, the CDR3 is TGTGCCATCAGGGGACTAGCGGGGGATGGCTACGAGCAGTACTTC.

The chain is built from TRBV10-3 and TRBJ1-2; D gene ambiguous. This CDR3 region has 14 residues. The V and J ends lost 3 bases and 9 bases respectively, with 17 bases between them. CDR1 is ENHRY and CDR2 is SYGVKD in the germline V gene. The CDR3 is CAISDVVKSHSYTF. CDR3 bases: TGTGCCATCAGTGACGTGGTGAAGTCACATAGCTACACCTTC.

The rearrangement joins TRBV7-2 to TRBJ1-5, with D hard to call. This CDR3 is built from 15 residues. V was shortened by 3 bases and J by 6 bases, with 15 bases between the two germline ends. CDR1 is SGHTA, CDR2 FQGNSA, per germline. The CDR3 nucleotides read TGTGCCAGCAGCTTGGATATTGGCTGGGCTCAGCCCCAGCATTTT. Translating gives CASSLDIGWAQPQHF. Full variable domain (missing parts from reference TRBV7-2 and TRBJ1-5): GAGVSQSPSNKVTEKGKDVELRCDPISGHTALYWYRQSLGQGLEFLIYFQGNSAPDKSGLPSDRFSAERTGGSVSTLTIQRTQQEDSAVYLCASSLDIGWAQPQHFGDGTRLSIL.